This T cell receptor beta chain was identified in a study of beta chain features in type 1 diabetes. Study results and limitations: A greater similarity of naive, central memory and Treg TCRB repertoires was seen among patients than among healthy donors.

This clone occurred a few times. The antigen remains unidentified. All of the isolated RNA was reverse transcribed, so expressed TCRB transcripts were sequenced. Some clones are missing from TCRdb's copy, which holds only in-frame ones; the method was immunoSEQ multiplex PCR. The data contain 860,000 or so clones, under 20% of them seen just once; the ten biggest clones take up 0.02% to 0.025%. The CDR3 is made up of 17 amino acids. Germline values: CDR1 SGHTA, CDR2 FQGNSA. Trimming took 5 bases from V and 1 from J; bases not matched to a gene: 6. V usage is TRBV7-2 and J usage is TRBJ2-5; 14 bases fit TRBD2. This receptor was taken from a woman between 18 and 29 years old in good health. Material for sequencing was naive CD4+ T cells from blood. CDR3 loop: CASSPRLAGGSQETQYF. The DNA for the CDR3 is TGTGCCAGCAGCCCGAGACTAGCGGGAGGGAGCCAAGAGACCCAGTACTTC.